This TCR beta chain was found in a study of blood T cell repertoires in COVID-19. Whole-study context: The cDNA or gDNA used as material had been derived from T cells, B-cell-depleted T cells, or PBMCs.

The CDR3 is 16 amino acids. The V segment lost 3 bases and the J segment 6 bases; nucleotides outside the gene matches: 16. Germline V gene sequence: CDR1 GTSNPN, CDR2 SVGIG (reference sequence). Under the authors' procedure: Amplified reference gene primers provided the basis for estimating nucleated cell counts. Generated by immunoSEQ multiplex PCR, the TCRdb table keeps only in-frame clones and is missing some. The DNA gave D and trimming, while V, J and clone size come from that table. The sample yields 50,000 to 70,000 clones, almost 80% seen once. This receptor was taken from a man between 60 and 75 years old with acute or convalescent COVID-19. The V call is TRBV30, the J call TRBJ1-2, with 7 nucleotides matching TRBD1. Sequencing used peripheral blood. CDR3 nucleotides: TGTGCCTGGAGCCAATTGGGCAGGGGGATTGGCGATGGCTACACCTTC. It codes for CAWSQLGRGIGDGYTF. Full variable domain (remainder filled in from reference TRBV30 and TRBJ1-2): SQTIHQWPATLVQPVGSPLSLECTVEGTSNPNLYWYRQAAGRGLQLLFYSVGIGQISSEVPQNLSASRPQDRQFILSSKKLLLSDSGFYLCAWSQLGRGIGDGYTFGSGTRLTVV.